Following are 18 T cell receptor beta chains from one sample sequenced in a study of T-cell reconstitution after alpha-beta-depleted transplantation in children. Using unique molecular identifiers, the investigators prepared the TCRbeta library. TCRdb redid the calling of the PCR reads with MiXCR, one entry per CDR3 protein. The sample includes about 610,000 distinct CDR3 sequences, roughly 10% of them seen just once. This material consisted of PBMCs from the stem cell graft donor, taken from the stem cell graft. All receptors come from a human donor who donated a stem cell graft to a child with acute myeloid leukemia.

This clonotype showed up many times. The DNA for the CDR3 is TGCAGTGCTAGAGATCGGCTAGGGACAGAAGTAAACACCATATATTTT. This translates into CSARDRLGTEVNTIYF. V and J are TRBV20-1 and TRBJ1-3; 7 bases line up with TRBD1. The CDR3 runs to 16 residues. Trimming removed 0 bases from V and 6 bases from J; junction bases left unmatched: 11. Germline V CDR1 and CDR2: DFQATT, SNEGSKA (reference sequence).

This clonotype was seen a few times. The chain employs TRBV12-3 or TRBV12-4 and TRBJ2-3; TRBD2 agrees at 8 bases. V was clipped by 6 bases and J by 0 bases; unmatched bases: 11. This CDR3 is built from 17 residues. CDR3 region: CASSRTLIAGSTDTQYF. CDR3 in DNA: TGTGCCAGCAGCCGAACATTGATAGCGGGGAGCACAGATACGCAGTATTTT.

This clonotype occurred a few times. The rearrangement links TRBV6-1 to TRBJ1-2; the D is unclear. This CDR3 is 13 amino acids long. The germline CDR1 and CDR2 sequences are MNHNS and SASEGT. Trimming shortened V by 10 bases and J by 3 bases, and 15 bases separated the two germline ends. The CDR3 loop is CATYHGQDYGYTF. CDR3 nucleotide sequence: TGTGCCACCTACCATGGGCAAGACTATGGCTACACCTTC.

This clonotype occurred many times. The chain uses TRBV3-1 and TRBJ2-5; D not certain. The CDR3 loop spans 18 amino acids. V shed 4 bases and J shed 3 bases, with 24 bases lying between them. Germline lookup yields CDR1 LGHDT and CDR2 YNNKEL (reference sequence). The CDR3 loop is CASSPRAVQQASEETQYF. DNA for the CDR3: TGTGCCAGCAGCCCCCGAGCCGTCCAGCAGGCCAGCGAAGAGACCCAGTACTTC.

This clonotype was counted only a few times. The chain recombines TRBV12-3 or TRBV12-4 with TRBJ2-7; 8 bases agree with TRBD1. V gave up 1 base and J gave up 7 bases; unmatched junction bases: 6. There are 14 residues in the CDR3. The CDR3 coding sequence is TGTGCCAGCAGTTTAGGGCAGGGGGCGAGGGAGCAGTACTTC. Translation gives CASSLGQGAREQYF.

The chain links TRBV5-5 to TRBJ2-6; either TRBD1 or TRBD2 may fit D (5 bases each). This CDR3 is built from 17 residues. V lost 0 bases to trimming and J lost 0 bases, with 10 bases between them. Germline loops: CDR1 SGHKS, CDR2 YYEKEE (reference sequence). The CDR3 loop is CASSLVGTDSGANVLTF. CDR3 coding DNA: TGTGCCAGCAGCTTGGTAGGGACGGACTCTGGGGCCAACGTCCTGACTTTC.

This clonotype came up a few times. The J gene is TRBJ1-5, the V gene TRBV29-1; 7 nucleotides agree with TRBD1. The germline CDR1 and CDR2 sequences are SQVTM and ANQGSEA. The CDR3 has 14 amino acids. Trimming at V came to 3 bases and at J to 7 bases, leaving 9 bases not matched to a gene. In DNA, the CDR3 is TGCAGCGTTGACAGGAATGAGGGGGCCCAGCCCCAGCATTTT. Its translation: CSVDRNEGAQPQHF.

This chain links TRBV27 with TRBJ2-3; the match to TRBD2 covers 8 bases. From germline, CDR1 is MNHEY and CDR2 SMNVEV (reference sequence). The CDR3 runs 14 residues. Trimming cost V 7 bases and J 5 bases; bases outside gene matches: 8. The CDR3 sequence: CASKKRESRDTQYF. The DNA for the CDR3 is TGTGCCAGCAAGAAGCGGGAGAGTAGAGATACGCAGTATTTT.

This clonotype was counted only a few times. V is TRBV27 and J is TRBJ2-7; the match to TRBD1 covers 12 bases. The V segment lost 5 bases and the J segment 7 bases; nucleotides outside the gene matches: 12. The CDR3 consists of 16 residues. Per the germline V gene, CDR1 is MNHEY and CDR2 is SMNVEV (reference sequence). CDR3 nucleotide sequence: TGTGCCAGCAGTCGCAGGGACAGGGGGCGTTTACCGGAGCAGTACTTC. It codes for CASSRRDRGRLPEQYF.

The V call is TRBV29-1, the J call TRBJ1-5; D may be TRBD1 (5 bases). The CDR3 covers 13 residues. Germline V gene lookup returns CDR1 SQVTM and CDR2 ANQGSEA. CDR3 protein: CAIGASGNQPQHF. The CDR3 nucleotides read TGCGCCATTGGGGCTTCGGGCAATCAGCCCCAGCATTTT.

The chain carries TRBV12-3 or TRBV12-4 and TRBJ2-7; D may be TRBD2 (5 bases). The CDR3 sequence is 13 residues long. Trimming removed 2 bases from V and 6 bases from J, with 11 bases in between. The CDR3 DNA is TGTGCCAGCAGTTTATTAGCGTCTGGCGAGCAGTACTTC. It specifies CASSLLASGEQYF.

This rearrangement joins TRBV12-3 or TRBV12-4 to TRBJ2-7; 7 bases fit TRBD1. Trimming took 6 bases from V and 2 from J; bases not matched to a gene: 13. The CDR3 is 16 amino acids. Here the CDR3 reads CASSLTGSVVPYEQYF. DNA of the CDR3: TGTGCCAGCAGCTTGACAGGGTCCGTCGTTCCCTACGAGCAGTACTTC.

This clonotype was observed at least ten times. V and J are TRBV20-1 and TRBJ2-1, with TRBD2 as a possible D gene (6 bases). V lost 3 bases and J 9 bases, leaving 18 bases between the germline ends. CDR1 DFQATT and CDR2 SNEGSKA come from the germline V gene (reference sequence). CDR3 size: 14 residues. The CDR3 sequence: CSASPRRASSEQFF. In DNA, the CDR3 is TGCAGTGCTAGTCCTCGGAGGGCCTCGAGTGAGCAGTTCTTC.

Only a few counts were recorded for this clonotype. The chain is built from TRBV20-1 and TRBJ1-1; D is uncertain. V lost 1 base and J 0 bases, leaving 9 bases between the germline ends. The germline V gene encodes CDR1 DFQATT and CDR2 SNEGSKA (reference sequence). The CDR3 length is 14 residues. The CDR3 DNA reads as TGCAGTGCTAGAGGTCAGCGGATGAACACTGAAGCTTTCTTT. Residues: CSARGQRMNTEAFF.

A few counts support this clonotype. The genes are TRBV6-5 and TRBJ2-1; D is unclear. The length of the CDR3 is 11 residues. Germline V gene sequence: CDR1 MNHEY, CDR2 SVGAGI. V dropped 8 bases and J dropped 8 bases, with 10 bases sitting between them. Here the CDR3 reads CASGEWHEQFF. For the CDR3, the DNA is TGTGCCAGCGGTGAGTGGCATGAGCAGTTCTTC.

The CDR3 loop reads CAWRTSTYEQYF. In DNA form, the CDR3 reads TGTGCCTGGAGGACTAGCACGTACGAGCAGTACTTC. The chain couples TRBV30 to TRBJ2-7; 7 positions match TRBD2. V shed 3 bases and J 4 bases; nucleotides not matched to a gene: 3. CDR1 and CDR2 (germline): GTSNPN, SVGIG (reference sequence). This CDR3 has 12 amino acids.

This chain connects TRBV20-1 to TRBJ1-1, with TRBD1 as a possible D gene (6 bases). Germline V CDR1 and CDR2: DFQATT, SNEGSKA (reference sequence). Trimming took 6 bases from V and 0 from J, leaving 14 bases between them. The CDR3 runs 14 residues. The CDR3 region is CSASKGGLNTEAFF. The CDR3 nucleotides are TGCAGTGCCTCGAAGGGGGGGTTGAACACTGAAGCTTTCTTT.

This chain connects TRBV5-1 to TRBJ2-7; possible D gene TRBD1, 6 bases. V was shortened by 4 bases and J by 0 bases, with 17 bases between the two germline ends. This CDR3 has 16 amino acids. Germline V CDR1 and CDR2: SGHRS, YFSETQ. In DNA, the CDR3 is TGCGCCAGCAGCACGGGCCCGACAGGCCTCTCCTACGAGCAGTACTTC. This translates into CASSTGPTGLSYEQYF.